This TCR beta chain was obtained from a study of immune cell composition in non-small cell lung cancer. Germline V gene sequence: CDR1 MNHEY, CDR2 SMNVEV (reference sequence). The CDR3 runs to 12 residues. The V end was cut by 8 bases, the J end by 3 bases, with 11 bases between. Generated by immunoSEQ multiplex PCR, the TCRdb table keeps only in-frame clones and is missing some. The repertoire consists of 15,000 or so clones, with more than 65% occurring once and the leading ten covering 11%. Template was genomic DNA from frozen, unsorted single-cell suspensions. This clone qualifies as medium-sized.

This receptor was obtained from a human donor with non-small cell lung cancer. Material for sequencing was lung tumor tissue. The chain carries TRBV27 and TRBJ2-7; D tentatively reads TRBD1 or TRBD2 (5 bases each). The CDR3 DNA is TGTGCCAGCTCGGGACCCCACTACGAGCAGTACTTC. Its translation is CASSGPHYEQYF.